The 4 T cell receptor beta chains in this list originate from one sample, sequenced in a study of cytomegalovirus exposure and HLA in healthy donors. Primers for the PCR totalled 60 Vbeta and 13 Jbeta. Method: immunoSEQ multiplex PCR; TCRdb's copy keeps in-frame clones and lacks some. The data hold roughly 45,000 clones, with 55% to 75% observed a single time. Specimen: PBMCs. These TCRs come from a man aged 55-75 years in good health and CMV-seropositive.

The chain uses TRBV6-1 and TRBJ2-1; 10 bases line up with TRBD2. V dropped 3 bases and J dropped 8; count of bases not matched to a gene: 10. Germline CDR1 and CDR2: MNHNS and SASEGT. This CDR3 is 16 amino acids long. The CDR3 protein is CASSDLSGRNWDEQFF. The CDR3, as DNA: TGTGCCAGCAGTGACCTTAGCGGGAGGAACTGGGATGAGCAGTTCTTC.

This clone was recorded a few times. This chain joins TRBV27 and TRBJ2-7; no reliable D call. Trimming removed 5 bases at V and 2 bases at J, with 13 bases between. There are 14 residues in the CDR3. The V gene's germline CDR1 is MNHEY and CDR2 SMNVEV (reference sequence). The CDR3: CASSRPGSAYEQYF. The DNA for the CDR3 is TGTGCCAGCAGTCGCCCCGGGTCGGCCTACGAGCAGTACTTC.

The CDR3 sequence: CSASGQGIDYTF. CDR3 DNA: TGCAGCGCCTCGGGACAGGGCATCGACTACACCTTC. This rearrangement joins TRBV29-1 to TRBJ1-2; 9 positions match TRBD1. From germline, CDR1 is SQVTM and CDR2 ANQGSEA. CDR3 length: 12 amino acids. J gave up 10 bases and V 7 bases, and 10 bases lay outside the gene matches.

The chain has TRBV28 and TRBJ2-3; D might be TRBD2 (5 bases). The V and J ends lost 2 bases and 2 bases respectively, with 11 bases between them. Germline V CDR1 and CDR2: MDHEN, SYDVKM. The CDR3 runs 15 residues. CDR3 sequence: CASSLGRHYTDTQYF. The CDR3 DNA sequence: TGTGCCAGCAGTTTAGGGAGACACTACACAGATACGCAGTATTTT.